This TCR beta chain was sequenced in a study of monozygotic twins with inflammatory bowel disease. Each sample had eight separate cDNA synthesis reactions. A 6-nucleotide sample barcode was carried by the UMIs, which template switching added. TCRdb reprocessed the 5' RACE reads and reports one entry per CDR3 protein, with no DNA. The table for this sample gives approximately 420,000 distinct CDR3 sequences. CDR1 and CDR2 from the germline V gene are MDHEN and SYDVKM. The CDR3 runs 18 residues. This clonotype was sampled from a human donor with ulcerative colitis or Crohn's disease, or a healthy co-twin of an affected twin (not recorded which). The chain has TRBV28 and TRBJ2-6; the TCRdb call, TRBD1, lacks DNA for checking. What was sequenced was blood. CDR3 region: CASTRWGQGTSGANVLTF. Full variable domain (missing parts from reference TRBV28 and TRBJ2-6): DVKVTQSSRYLVKRTGEKVFLECVQDMDHENMFWYRQDPGLGLRLIYFSYDVKMKEKGDIPEGYSVSREKKERFSLILESASTNQTSMYLCASTRWGQGTSGANVLTFGAGSRLTVL.